This T cell receptor beta chain was documented in a study of a mutant IDH1 vaccine in newly diagnosed glioma. Study context: Therapy received beforehand was radiotherapy, temozolomide, or both, with most patients given both.

For this clone: The antigen is undetermined.

This table comes from immunoSEQ multiplex PCR, and its TCRdb copy is limited to in-frame clones, with some not included. The table lists under 75,000 clones, about nine tenths of them singletons. Study-level results: Changes in the top peripheral T cell clonotypes seemingly had no bearing on pseudoprogression.

The time point was: baseline, week 1 (first vaccination visit). Treatment specified: pre-vaccination baseline after standard-of-care therapy. The CDR3 has 15 amino acids. The V and J ends lost 2 bases and 5 bases respectively, with 16 bases between them. Germline V CDR1 and CDR2: SGHRS, YFSETQ. The J gene is TRBJ1-1, the V gene TRBV5-1; perhaps TRBD1 as D (6 bases). The TCR was taken from a man between 45 and 60 years old with glioma. The source was PBMCs, collected from a glioma patient treated with radiotherapy, temozolomide or both. This CDR3 is CASSFGGFGETEAFF. Written as DNA, the CDR3 is TGCGCCAGCAGCTTCGGGGGCTTCGGAGAAACTGAAGCTTTCTTT.